The 14 T cell receptor beta chains presented below share a single source sample, sequenced in a study of CXCR3-negative and CXCR3-positive naive CD8 T cells. Carrying UMI labels, the TRB cDNA libraries were prepared through 5' RACE. TCRdb reprocessed the 5' RACE reads and reports one entry per CDR3 protein, with no DNA. The sample includes about 50,000 distinct CDR3 sequences. Sequencing input: naive CXCR3- CD8+ T cells from blood. Subset of the sample: CD45RO-CCR7+CD27+CD95- naive CD8+ T cells lacking CXCR3 (TNR3-). These receptors were collected from a human donor in good health. Some clones in this sample may be carry-over from other donors' samples.

The CDR3 is CSATIFSGTGTYEQYF. V usage is TRBV20-1 and J usage is TRBJ2-7; no DNA is available, so the TRBD1 call from TCRdb remains unchecked. CDR3 length: 16 residues. Looked up from germline, CDR1 is DFQATT and CDR2 is SNEGSKA (reference sequence).

The rearrangement uses TRBV5-1 and TRBJ2-7; the D call of TRBD1 rests on TCRdb alone, since no DNA is present to check it. The CDR3 covers 15 residues. Germline values: CDR1 SGHRS, CDR2 YFSETQ. CDR3 sequence reads: CASSPETTGRYEQYF.

The V and J genes are TRBV7-9 and TRBJ2-3; TCRdb gives TRBD1 as the D gene, but with no DNA this cannot be confirmed. The germline CDR1 and CDR2 sequences are SEHNR and FQNEAQ (reference sequence). There are 17 residues in the CDR3. Here the CDR3 reads CASSSPARQGSSDTQYF.

The rearrangement uses TRBV12-3 or TRBV12-4 and TRBJ2-3; without DNA, the TCRdb call of TRBD2 cannot be checked. This CDR3 has 15 amino acids. This CDR3 is CASSLISGGTDTQYF.

This chain uses TRBV5-1 with TRBJ2-7; TCRdb indicates TRBD1, and absent DNA this call remains unverified. The germline V gene has CDR1 SGHRS and CDR2 YFSETQ. CDR3 size: 13 residues. The chain's CDR3 is CASAALVSYEQYF.

The chain links TRBV6-1 to TRBJ2-2; TCRdb's D call, TRBD1, is unchecked because there is no DNA. This CDR3 spans 13 amino acids. The germline gives CDR1 MNHNS, CDR2 SASEGT. This CDR3 reads CASETENTGELFF.

The chain is built from TRBV7-9 and TRBJ2-3. The germline gives CDR1 SEHNR, CDR2 FQNEAQ (reference sequence). The CDR3 length is 14 residues. The CDR3 sequence is CASSHTYPTDTQYF. The full variable domain, with the rest looked up from reference TRBV7-9 and TRBJ2-3, is DTGVSQNPRHKITKRGQNVTFRCDPISEHNRLYWYRQTLGQGPEFLTYFQNEAQLEKSRLLSDRFSAERPKGSFSTLEIQRTEQGDSAMYLCASSHTYPTDTQYFGPGTRLTVL.

The chain combines TRBV29-1 with TRBJ2-3; lacking DNA, the TRBD2 call made by TCRdb goes unchecked. Germline V gene lookup returns CDR1 SQVTM and CDR2 ANQGSEA. CDR3 size: 13 residues. CDR3 in amino acids: CSVSGPEGDTQYF.

The V and J genes are TRBV4-1 and TRBJ2-3; without DNA, the TCRdb call of TRBD1 cannot be checked. Germline CDR1 and CDR2: MGHRA and YSYEKL. This CDR3 comprises 12 residues. The CDR3 sequence: CASSERGDTQYF.

The chain uses TRBV4-3 and TRBJ2-7; TCRdb's D call, TRBD2, is unchecked because there is no DNA. Germline V lookup: CDR1 LGHNA, CDR2 YSLEER. CDR3 size: 15 residues. CDR3 region: CASSQEGLLSYEQYF.

The genes are TRBV29-1 and TRBJ2-2. This CDR3 has 12 amino acids. Per the germline V gene, CDR1 is SQVTM and CDR2 is ANQGSEA. Here the CDR3 reads CSVEVTPGELFF.

Here the CDR3 reads CASSDDRVDPSGAEAFF. The chain employs TRBV19 and TRBJ1-1; TCRdb designates TRBD1, a call that cannot be tested without DNA. The CDR3 has 17 residues. Germline lookup yields CDR1 LNHDA and CDR2 SQIVND (reference sequence).

The chain joins TRBV5-1 to TRBJ2-2; the D call from TCRdb, TRBD1, cannot be confirmed without DNA. The V gene's germline CDR1 is SGHRS and CDR2 YFSETQ. The CDR3 length is 16 residues. The CDR3 protein is CASSLTGTENTGELFF.

V usage is TRBV7-2 and J usage is TRBJ2-7; TCRdb returns TRBD1, unconfirmable since there is no DNA. The CDR3 loop spans 20 amino acids. Germline CDR1 is SGHTA and CDR2 is FQGNSA. The CDR3 spells CASSTEPHRQVDHSWYEQYF.